These T cell receptor beta chains were read from a single sample in a study of cytomegalovirus exposure and HLA in healthy donors. This table comes from immunoSEQ multiplex PCR, and its TCRdb copy is limited to in-frame clones, with some not included. The sample carries 140,000 or so clones, roughly four fifths recorded once. Source material: PBMCs. The receptor set was obtained from a male donor in good health and CMV-seronegative. Both conserved end residues are part of each CDR3. The D gene is left open where the match is weak. Expanded clones are given a class, and other clones once, few, many or no size at all.

d_gene	v_gene	abundance	j_gene	CDR3nt	CDR3aa
TRBD2	TRBV28	NA	TRBJ2-1	TGTGCCAGCAGTTTCCCGCCCATCGGGACTAGAGGAAATGAGCAGTTCTTC	CASSFPPIGTRGNEQFF
TRBD2	TRBV2	NA	TRBJ2-1	TGTGCCAGCAACGCGGGGGTGGCGTACAATGAGCAGTTCTTC	CASNAGVAYNEQFF
NA	TRBV5-6	NA	TRBJ2-6	TGTGCCAGCAGCTTGGTGGAGGGTTTCTCTGGGGCCAACGTCCTGACTTTC	CASSLVEGFSGANVLTF
NA	TRBV5-6	NA	TRBJ1-1	TGTGCCAGCAGCTTAGACAGGTCGGAAGGAGCTTTCTTT	CASSLDRSEGAFF
NA	TRBV6-5	NA	TRBJ2-7	TGTGCCAGCAGTTACAGAGGGGGGGTGTCCCCCGACGAGCAGTACTTC	CASSYRGGVSPDEQYF
NA	TRBV29-1	NA	TRBJ1-6	TGCAGCGTTCGGGGGACCTATAATTCACCCCTCCACTTT	CSVRGTYNSPLHF
NA	TRBV7-2	NA	TRBJ1-1	TGTGCCAGCAGCTTCCAAGGCTTTCAGGTCACTGAAGCTTTCTTT	CASSFQGFQVTEAFF
NA	TRBV10-3	NA	TRBJ2-3	TGTGCCATCAGTGATCCCCCGGGACTCCTTCTCACAGATACGCAGTATTTT	CAISDPPGLLLTDTQYF
TRBD2	TRBV19	few	TRBJ2-1	TGTGCCAGTAGTATCATTCTGGGGGGGAATGAGCAGTTCTTC	CASSIILGGNEQFF
NA	TRBV5-6	NA	TRBJ2-2	TGTGCCAGCAGCCCGACAGGGAACACCGGGGAGCTGTTTTTT	CASSPTGNTGELFF
NA	TRBV5-6	NA	TRBJ1-6	TGTGCCAGCAGCCCCAGAGGGGGTCTGAATTCACCCCTCCACTTT	CASSPRGGLNSPLHF
TRBD1	TRBV6-5	once	TRBJ2-7	TGTGCCAGCACTGCCCAGGGGGCGGCGAACGAGCAGTACTTC	CASTAQGAANEQYF
NA	TRBV5-6	few	TRBJ1-5	TGTGCCAGCAGCTGGGGTGCGGGTCAGCCCCAGCATTTT	CASSWGAGQPQHF
NA	TRBV5-4	NA	TRBJ1-1	TGTGCCAGCAGCTCTAAGTTCACTGAAGCTTTCTTT	CASSSKFTEAFF
TRBD2	TRBV5-6	NA	TRBJ2-7	TGTGCCAGCAGCTTGCGGACTAGCGGGTCCTACGAGCAGTACTTC	CASSLRTSGSYEQYF